The sequence of this T cell receptor beta chain was determined in a study of blood T cell repertoires in COVID-19. Study as a whole: Acute-phase and convalescent COVID-19 samples originated in the United States, Italy and Spain. T cells, B-cell-depleted T cells, or PBMCs supplied cDNA or gDNA.

With V trimmed by 3 bases and J by 4 bases, 11 bases remained unmatched. Germline CDR1 is GTSNPN and CDR2 is SVGIG (reference sequence). The CDR3 contains 16 residues. The table lists this clone with a few counts. TCRdb's table, derived via immunoSEQ multiplex PCR, lists solely in-frame clones and lacks some. The table shows 9,500 to 11,000 clones, with 87% occurring only once. The genes are TRBV30 and TRBJ1-5, with 8 bases aligning to TRBD1. The TCR originated in a young man with active or convalescent COVID-19. Sequencing used peripheral blood. This CDR3 is CAWRGSGQGGNQPQHF. The CDR3 nucleotides are TGTGCCTGGAGGGGGTCTGGACAGGGAGGTAATCAGCCCCAGCATTTT.